This T cell receptor (beta chain) was found in a study of T cell repertoires in cytomegalovirus infection. Whole-study context: HLA-B-restricted CMV epitopes that are well studied, plus recently identified HLA-C-restricted ones, were used by the study. Carrying CMV and the relevant HLA type showed in public TCR beta signatures. General study points: CMV carriers having the relevant HLA were flagged by cumulative public TCR beta family frequency. Clonotypes of TCR beta that were HLA-C-restricted and CMV-specific dominated the ex vivo response.

TCRdb used MiXCR to reprocess the reads, holding one entry per CDR3 protein. The repertoire holds about 280,000 distinct CDR3 sequences, with roughly a fifth as singletons. As for this clonotype: Its antigen remains unknown.

The CDR3 has 16 residues. Germline CDR1 reads MNHEY; CDR2 reads SVGAGI. V gave up 6 bases and J gave up 3 bases, with 15 bases separating them. This TCR came from a human donor in good health (CMV status not recorded). Some clones in this sample may be carry-over from other donors' samples. Sequenced here: cultured PBMCs, sampled from culture after CMV antigen stimulation. The chain joins TRBV6-5 to TRBJ1-6; D remains ambiguous. In DNA, the CDR3 is TGTGCCAGCAGCATTAGCGAGGAGAACTATAATTCACCCCTCCACTTT. It translates to CASSISEENYNSPLHF.